This T cell receptor beta chain appears in the sequencing data of a study of T-cell reconstitution after alpha-beta-depleted transplantation in children. The study's findings and limits: Several hundred rapidly expanded clones from non-depleted graft cells reportedly supplied alpha-beta T cells about two months post-transplant. The main origin of T-cell counts and diversity one year after transplant was newly produced T cells.

Unique molecular identifiers were incorporated when the TCRbeta library was constructed. TCRdb re-called the PCR reads through MiXCR, storing one row per CDR3 protein. Of around 300,000 distinct CDR3 sequences listed, about a quarter are singletons. This clonotype was detected a few times. The antigen remains unidentified. Germline-derived CDR1 and CDR2 are LNHNV and YYDKDF (reference sequence). This CDR3 region has 14 residues. The V and J ends lost 2 bases and 5 bases respectively, with 12 bases between them. This chain connects TRBV15 to TRBJ1-1, with TRBD1 as a possible D gene (5 bases). Sequenced material: PBMCs, mostly from graft donor cells, taken 180 days after TCRalphabeta/CD19-depleted stem cell transplant. The clonotype originates from a male patient aged 10-17 years who had a stem cell transplant for acute lymphoblastic leukemia, so the T cells may come from the graft donor. In DNA, the CDR3 is TGTGCCACCAGCAGATCCGGGTCAGGGACTGAAGCTTTCTTT. Its protein product is CATSRSGSGTEAFF. The full variable domain, in which reference TRBV15 and TRBJ1-1 provide the parts outside the CDR3, is DAMVIQNPRYQVTQFGKPVTLSCSQTLNHNVMYWYQQKSSQAPKLLFHYYDKDFNNEADTPDNFQSRRPNTSFCFLDIRSPGLGDTAMYLCATSRSGSGTEAFFGQGTRLTVV.